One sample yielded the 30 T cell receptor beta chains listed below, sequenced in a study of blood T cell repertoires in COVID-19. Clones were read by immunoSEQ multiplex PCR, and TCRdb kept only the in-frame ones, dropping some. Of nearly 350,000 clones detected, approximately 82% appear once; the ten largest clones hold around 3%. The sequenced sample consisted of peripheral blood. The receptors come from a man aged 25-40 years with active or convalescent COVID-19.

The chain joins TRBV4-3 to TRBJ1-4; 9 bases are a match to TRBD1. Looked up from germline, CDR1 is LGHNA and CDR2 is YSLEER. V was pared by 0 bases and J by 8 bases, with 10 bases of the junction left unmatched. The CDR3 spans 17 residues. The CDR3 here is CASSQDEPGQGGEKLFF. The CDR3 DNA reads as TGCGCCAGCAGCCAAGACGAACCGGGACAGGGAGGAGAAAAACTGTTTTTT.

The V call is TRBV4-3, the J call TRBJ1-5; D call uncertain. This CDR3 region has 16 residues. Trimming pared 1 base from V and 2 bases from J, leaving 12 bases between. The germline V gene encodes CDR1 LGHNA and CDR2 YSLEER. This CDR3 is CASSQGGGGRNQPQHF. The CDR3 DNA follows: TGCGCCAGCAGCCAAGGGGGAGGAGGCCGCAATCAGCCCCAGCATTTT.

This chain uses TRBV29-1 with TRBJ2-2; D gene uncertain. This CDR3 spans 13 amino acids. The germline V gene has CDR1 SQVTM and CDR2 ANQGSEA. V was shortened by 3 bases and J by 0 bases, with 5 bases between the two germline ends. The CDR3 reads CSVDRANTGELFF. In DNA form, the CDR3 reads TGCAGCGTTGATAGAGCGAACACCGGGGAGCTGTTTTTT.

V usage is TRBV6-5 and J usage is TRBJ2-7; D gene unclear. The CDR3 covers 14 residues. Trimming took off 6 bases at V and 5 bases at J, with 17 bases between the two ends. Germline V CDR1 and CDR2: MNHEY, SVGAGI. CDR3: CASRDFKSGHEQYF. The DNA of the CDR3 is TGTGCCAGCAGGGATTTCAAATCAGGCCACGAGCAGTACTTC.

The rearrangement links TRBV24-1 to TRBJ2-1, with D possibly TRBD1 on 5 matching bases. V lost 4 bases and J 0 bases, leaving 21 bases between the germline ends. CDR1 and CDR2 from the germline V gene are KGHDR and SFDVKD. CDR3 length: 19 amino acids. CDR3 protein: CATSEQESRPYGSYNEQFF. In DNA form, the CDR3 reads TGTGCCACCAGTGAACAGGAGTCGAGGCCCTACGGCTCCTACAATGAGCAGTTCTTC.

The CDR3 region is CASSLDFRTDVTYEQYF. Written as DNA, the CDR3 is TGCGCCAGCAGCTTGGACTTCCGGACAGACGTAACCTACGAGCAGTACTTC. V is TRBV5-1 and J is TRBJ2-7; tentative D call: TRBD1 (6 bases). The germline CDR1 and CDR2 sequences are SGHRS and YFSETQ. The CDR3 is made up of 17 amino acids. Trimming shortened V by 0 bases and J by 2 bases, and 18 bases separated the two germline ends.

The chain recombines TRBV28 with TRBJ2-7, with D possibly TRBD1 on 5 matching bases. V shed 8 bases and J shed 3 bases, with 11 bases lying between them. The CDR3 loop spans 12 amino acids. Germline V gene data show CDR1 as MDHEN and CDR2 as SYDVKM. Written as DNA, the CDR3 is TGTGCCAGCCTCGACAGAAACTACGAGCAGTACTTC. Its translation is CASLDRNYEQYF.

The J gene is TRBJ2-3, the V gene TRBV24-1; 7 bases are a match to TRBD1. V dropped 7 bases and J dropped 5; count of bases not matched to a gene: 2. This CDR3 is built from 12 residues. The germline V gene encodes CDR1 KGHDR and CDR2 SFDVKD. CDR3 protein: CATRAGGDTQYF. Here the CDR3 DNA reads TGTGCCACCAGAGCAGGGGGAGATACGCAGTATTTT.

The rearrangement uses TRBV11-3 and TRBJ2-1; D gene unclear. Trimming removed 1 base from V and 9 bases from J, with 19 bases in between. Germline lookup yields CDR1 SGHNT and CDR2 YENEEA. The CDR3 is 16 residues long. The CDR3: CASSLAPPDSAGEQFF. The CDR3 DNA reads TGTGCCAGCAGCTTAGCGCCCCCCGATTCCGCAGGTGAGCAGTTCTTC.

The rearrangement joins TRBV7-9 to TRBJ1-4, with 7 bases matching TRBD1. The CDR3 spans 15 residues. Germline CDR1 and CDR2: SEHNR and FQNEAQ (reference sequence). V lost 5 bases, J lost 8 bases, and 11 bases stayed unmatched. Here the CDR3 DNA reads TGTGCCAGCAGCCCCCGGGCAGGGGGACGGGAAAAACTGTTTTTT. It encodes CASSPRAGGREKLFF.

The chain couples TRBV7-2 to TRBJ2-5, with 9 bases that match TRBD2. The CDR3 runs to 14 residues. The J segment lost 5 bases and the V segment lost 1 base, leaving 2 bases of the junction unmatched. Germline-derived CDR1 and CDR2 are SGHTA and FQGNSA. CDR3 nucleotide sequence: TGTGCCAGCAGCTTAGGCGGGGGGGCGGAGACCCAGTACTTC. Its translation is CASSLGGGAETQYF.

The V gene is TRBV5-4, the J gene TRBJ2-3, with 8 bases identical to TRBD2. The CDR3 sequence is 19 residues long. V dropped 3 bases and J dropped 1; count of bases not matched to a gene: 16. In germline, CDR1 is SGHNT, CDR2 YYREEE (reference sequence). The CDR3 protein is CASSWGAAAGGWGTDTQYF. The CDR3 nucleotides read TGTGCCAGCAGCTGGGGGGCGGCGGCGGGAGGATGGGGCACAGATACGCAGTATTTT.

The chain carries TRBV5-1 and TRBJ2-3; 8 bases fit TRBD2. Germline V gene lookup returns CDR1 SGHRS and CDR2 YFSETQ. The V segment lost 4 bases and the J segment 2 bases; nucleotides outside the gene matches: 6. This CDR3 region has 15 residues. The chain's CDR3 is CASSGSGGNTDTQYF. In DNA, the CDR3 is TGCGCCAGCAGCGGAAGCGGGGGAAACACAGATACGCAGTATTTT.

The CDR3 loop is CASSVGLYQETQYF. The CDR3 nucleotides read TGCGCCAGCAGCGTAGGACTGTACCAAGAGACCCAGTACTTC. V is TRBV5-1 and J is TRBJ2-5; a weak D match, TRBD2 (5 bases). Between the trimmed V and J ends, which lost 4 bases and 0 bases, there was a span of 10 bases. Germline V lookup: CDR1 SGHRS, CDR2 YFSETQ. This CDR3 has 14 amino acids.

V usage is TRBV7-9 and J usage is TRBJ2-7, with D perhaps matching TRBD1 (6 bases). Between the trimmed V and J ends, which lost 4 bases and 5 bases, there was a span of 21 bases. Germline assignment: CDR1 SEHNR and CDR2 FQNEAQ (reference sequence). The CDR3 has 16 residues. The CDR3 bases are TGTGCCAGCAGCTCGAACCCGGGACAAAGCTACCACGAGCAGTACTTC. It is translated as CASSSNPGQSYHEQYF.

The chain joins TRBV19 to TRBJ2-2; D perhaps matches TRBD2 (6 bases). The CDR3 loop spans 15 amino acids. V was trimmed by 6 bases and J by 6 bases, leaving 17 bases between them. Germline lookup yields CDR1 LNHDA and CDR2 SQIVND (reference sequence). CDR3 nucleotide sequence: TGTGCCAGTAGGGGGACTGGACCCCCGGCCGGGGAGCTGTTTTTT. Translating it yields CASRGTGPPAGELFF.

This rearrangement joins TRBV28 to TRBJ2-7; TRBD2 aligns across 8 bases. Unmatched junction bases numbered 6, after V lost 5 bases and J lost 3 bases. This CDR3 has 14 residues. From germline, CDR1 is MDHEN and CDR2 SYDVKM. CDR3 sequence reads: CASSPTSVYYEQYF. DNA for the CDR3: TGTGCCAGCAGTCCGACTAGCGTCTACTACGAGCAGTACTTC.

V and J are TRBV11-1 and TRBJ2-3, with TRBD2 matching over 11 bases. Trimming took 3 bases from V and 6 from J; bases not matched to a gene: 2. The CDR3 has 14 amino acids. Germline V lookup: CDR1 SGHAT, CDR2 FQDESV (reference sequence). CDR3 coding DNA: TGTGCCAGCAGCTTCCCTAGCGGGAGGGATACGCAGTATTTT. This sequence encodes CASSFPSGRDTQYF.

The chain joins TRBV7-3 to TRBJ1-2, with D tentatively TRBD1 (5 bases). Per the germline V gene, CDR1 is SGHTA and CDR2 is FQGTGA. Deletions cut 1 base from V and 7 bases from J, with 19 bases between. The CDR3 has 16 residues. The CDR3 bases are TGTGCCAGCAGCTTAAACGGGGCGGGGCAGTTGAGTGGCTACACCTTC. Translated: CASSLNGAGQLSGYTF.

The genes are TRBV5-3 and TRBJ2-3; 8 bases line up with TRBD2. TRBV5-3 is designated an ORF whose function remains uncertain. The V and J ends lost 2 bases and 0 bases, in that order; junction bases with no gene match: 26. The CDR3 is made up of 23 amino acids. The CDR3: CARSFVTYVGAGVLGSSTDTQYF. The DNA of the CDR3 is TGTGCCAGAAGCTTTGTTACTTACGTGGGAGCGGGAGTGTTAGGGAGTAGCACAGATACGCAGTATTTT.

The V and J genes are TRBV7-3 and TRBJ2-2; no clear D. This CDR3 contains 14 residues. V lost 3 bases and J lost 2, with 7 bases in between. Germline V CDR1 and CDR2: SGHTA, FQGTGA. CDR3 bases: TGTGCCAGCAGCTTTAATAGAAACACCGGGGAGCTGTTTTTT. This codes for CASSFNRNTGELFF.

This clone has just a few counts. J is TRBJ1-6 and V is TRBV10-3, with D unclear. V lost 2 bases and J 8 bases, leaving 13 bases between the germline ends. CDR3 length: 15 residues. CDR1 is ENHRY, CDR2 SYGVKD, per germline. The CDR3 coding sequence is TGTGCCATCAGTGAGCGGGGAGGGAATGATTCACCCCTCCACTTT. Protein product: CAISERGGNDSPLHF.

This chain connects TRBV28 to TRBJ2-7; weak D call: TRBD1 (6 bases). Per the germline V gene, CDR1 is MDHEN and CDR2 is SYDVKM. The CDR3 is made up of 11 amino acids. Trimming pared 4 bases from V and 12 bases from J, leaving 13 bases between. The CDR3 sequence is CASSWGQAAYF. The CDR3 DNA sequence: TGTGCCAGCAGTTGGGGGCAGGCGGCGTACTTC.

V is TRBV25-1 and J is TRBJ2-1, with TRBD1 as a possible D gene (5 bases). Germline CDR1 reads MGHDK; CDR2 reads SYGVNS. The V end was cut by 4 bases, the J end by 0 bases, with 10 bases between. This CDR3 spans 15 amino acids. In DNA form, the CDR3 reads TGTGCCAGCAGTGCGACAGCGAGCTCCTACAATGAGCAGTTCTTC. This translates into CASSATASSYNEQFF.

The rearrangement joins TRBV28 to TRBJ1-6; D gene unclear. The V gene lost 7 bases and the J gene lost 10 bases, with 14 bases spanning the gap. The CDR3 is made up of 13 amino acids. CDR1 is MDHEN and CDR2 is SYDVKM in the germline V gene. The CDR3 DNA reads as TGTGCCAGCACCCCGGCGGGTGGATCACCCCTCCACTTT. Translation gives CASTPAGGSPLHF.

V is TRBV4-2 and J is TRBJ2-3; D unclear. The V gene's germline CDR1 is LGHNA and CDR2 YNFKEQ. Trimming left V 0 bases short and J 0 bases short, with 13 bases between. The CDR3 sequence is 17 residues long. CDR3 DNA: TGTGCCAGCAGCCAAGAAGCCCCCGCCGCTAGCACAGATACGCAGTATTTT. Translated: CASSQEAPAASTDTQYF.

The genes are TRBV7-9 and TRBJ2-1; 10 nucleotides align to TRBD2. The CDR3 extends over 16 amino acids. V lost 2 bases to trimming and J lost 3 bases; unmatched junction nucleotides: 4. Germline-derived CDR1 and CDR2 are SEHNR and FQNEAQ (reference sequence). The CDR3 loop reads CASSLLAGGLYNEQFF. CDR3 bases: TGTGCCAGCAGCTTATTAGCGGGAGGACTCTACAATGAGCAGTTCTTC.

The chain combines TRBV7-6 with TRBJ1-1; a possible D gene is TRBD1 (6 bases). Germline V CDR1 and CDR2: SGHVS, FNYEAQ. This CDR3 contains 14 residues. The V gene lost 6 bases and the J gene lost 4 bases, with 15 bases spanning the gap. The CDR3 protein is CASRWDTESTEAFF. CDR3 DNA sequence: TGTGCCAGCAGGTGGGACACGGAAAGCACTGAAGCTTTCTTT.

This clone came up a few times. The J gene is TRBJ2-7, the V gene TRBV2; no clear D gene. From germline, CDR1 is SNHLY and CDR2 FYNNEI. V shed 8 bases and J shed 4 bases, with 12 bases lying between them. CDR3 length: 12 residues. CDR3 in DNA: TGTGCCAGCCTTTTAGTAAGATACGAGCAGTACTTC. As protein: CASLLVRYEQYF.

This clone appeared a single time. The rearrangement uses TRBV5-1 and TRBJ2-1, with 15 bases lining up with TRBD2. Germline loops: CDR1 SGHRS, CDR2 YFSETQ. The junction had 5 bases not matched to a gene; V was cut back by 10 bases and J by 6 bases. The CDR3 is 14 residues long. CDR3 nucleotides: TGCGCCTCAATGGGACTAGCGGGAGGCAATGAGCAGTTCTTC. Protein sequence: CASMGLAGGNEQFF.